This note documents a single TCR beta chain sequence. V was pared by 6 bases and J by 6 bases, with 8 bases of the junction left unmatched. The CDR3 loop spans 15 amino acids. CDR1 is LNHDA, CDR2 SQIVND, per germline (reference sequence). TCRdb's copy holds only in-frame clones and misses some; the assay was immunoSEQ multiplex PCR. The sample has about 1,500,000 clones, roughly 97% seen once. The data were obtained in a study of shared clonotypes between healthy human individuals. This chain uses TRBV19 with TRBJ2-7; 13 bases are a match to TRBD2. The sequencing input was naive CD4+ T cells sorted from blood. Subset of the sample: CD45RA+ positively selected. The clonotype was recovered from a young man in good health. The CDR3 coding sequence is TGTGCCAGTAGCGGTGGACTAGCGGGAGTCTTCGAGCAGTACTTC. This gives the protein CASSGGLAGVFEQYF.